The 32 T cell receptor beta chains presented below share a single source sample, sequenced in a study of blood T cell repertoires in COVID-19. Sequencing used immunoSEQ multiplex PCR; TCRdb keeps in-frame clones, though not all of them. Found here are 60,000 to 75,000 clones, less than 80% of them singletons; the top ten hold around 27%. The sample comprised peripheral blood. The receptor source for this set is a man aged 60 to 75 with active or convalescent COVID-19.

The rearrangement joins TRBV6-1 to TRBJ2-7, with D possibly TRBD2 on 5 matching bases. The CDR3 is 12 residues long. The germline V and J ends were trimmed by 0 bases and 8 bases, with 8 bases remaining between them. The germline V gene encodes CDR1 MNHNS and CDR2 SASEGT. CDR3 DNA: TGTGCCAGCAGTGAAGCGCCGGGGAAGCAGTACTTC. Protein sequence: CASSEAPGKQYF.

The chain links TRBV5-4 to TRBJ1-6; a weak D match, TRBD1 (6 bases). Trimming left V 0 bases short and J 10 bases short, with 11 bases between. Germline loops: CDR1 SGHNT, CDR2 YYREEE (reference sequence). This CDR3 region has 14 residues. The CDR3 region is CASSLAQGRSPLHF. Here the CDR3 DNA reads TGTGCCAGCAGCTTGGCACAGGGAAGGTCACCCCTCCACTTT.

The chain is built from TRBV11-2 and TRBJ2-5; 7 nucleotides agree with TRBD2. There are 13 residues in the CDR3. V trimming: 4 bases; J trimming: 7 bases; junction bases outside the gene matches: 6. Germline CDR1 SGHAT, CDR2 FQNNGV. CDR3 region: CASSSAWGGTQYF. The CDR3, as DNA: TGTGCCAGCAGCTCGGCGTGGGGGGGGACCCAGTACTTC. The full variable domain, its missing parts supplied by reference TRBV11-2 and TRBJ2-5, is EAGVAQSPRYKIIEKRQSVAFWCNPISGHATLYWYQQILGQGPKLLIQFQNNGVVDDSQLPKDRFSAERLKGVDSTLKIQPAKLEDSAVYLCASSSAWGGTQYFGPGTRLLVL.

The J gene is TRBJ1-3, the V gene TRBV15; D gene ambiguous. The V gene lost 4 bases and the J gene lost 0 bases, with 7 bases spanning the gap. The germline gives CDR1 LNHNV, CDR2 YYDKDF (reference sequence). The CDR3 is 14 residues long. This CDR3 is CATSNHGSGNTIYF. CDR3 nucleotides: TGTGCCACCAGCAACCACGGCTCTGGAAACACCATATATTTT.

This chain uses TRBV5-1 with TRBJ2-7, with a possible D match to TRBD2 (6 bases). Germline-derived CDR1 and CDR2 are SGHRS and YFSETQ. Trimming removed 4 bases at V and 2 bases at J, with 13 bases between. The CDR3 consists of 14 residues. CDR3: CASSPEGYPYEQYF. In nucleotides, the CDR3 is TGCGCCAGCAGCCCGGAGGGTTATCCCTACGAGCAGTACTTC.

The CDR3 bases are TGTGCCAGCAAACCGACTAGCGGGGAATCCTACGAGCAGTACTTC. Protein: CASKPTSGESYEQYF. The V call is TRBV2, the J call TRBJ2-7, with 11 bases lining up with TRBD2. The CDR3 is 15 residues long. Germline V gives CDR1 SNHLY, CDR2 FYNNEI. V gave up 7 bases and J gave up 1 base; unmatched junction bases: 6.

This clone turned up a few times. The J gene is TRBJ1-6, the V gene TRBV12-3 or TRBV12-4; tentative D call: TRBD1 (5 bases). Deletions cut 4 bases from V and 6 bases from J, with 7 bases between. CDR3 length: 13 amino acids. The CDR3 DNA sequence: TGTGCCAGCAGTTGGGACTTTAATTCACCCCTCCACTTT. Amino acid sequence: CASSWDFNSPLHF.

V usage is TRBV6-2 or TRBV6-3 and J usage is TRBJ2-2; the match to TRBD1 covers 8 bases. The CDR3 length is 15 residues. CDR1 and CDR2 (germline): MNHEY, SVGEGT. Unmatched junction bases numbered 6, after V lost 2 bases and J lost 7 bases. The CDR3 here is CASSYVGQASGELFF. In DNA, the CDR3 is TGTGCCAGCAGTTACGTGGGACAGGCTAGCGGGGAGCTGTTTTTT.

The V gene is TRBV7-2, the J gene TRBJ1-6, with D tentatively TRBD1 (5 bases). CDR1 and CDR2 (germline): SGHTA, FQGNSA. CDR3 length: 14 residues. Deletions cut 3 bases from V and 9 bases from J, with 12 bases between. Here the CDR3 reads CASSFQGLASPLHF. Written as DNA, the CDR3 is TGTGCCAGCAGCTTTCAGGGACTGGCTTCACCCCTCCACTTT.

The V gene is TRBV9, the J gene TRBJ1-2, with D perhaps TRBD1 (6 bases). The CDR3 covers 16 residues. V was clipped by 3 bases and J by 7 bases, with 22 bases between them. The germline V gene encodes CDR1 SGDLS and CDR2 YYNGEE. CDR3 residues: CASSAKSSGGASGYTF. The CDR3 DNA is TGTGCCAGCAGCGCTAAGTCCTCCGGGGGGGCCAGTGGCTACACCTTC.

CDR3: CASKQTARGYGYTF. The DNA for the CDR3 is TGTGCCAGTAAACAGACAGCCCGGGGGTATGGCTACACCTTC. The chain couples TRBV19 to TRBJ1-2, with D tentatively TRBD1 (5 bases). The germline CDR1 and CDR2 sequences are LNHDA and SQIVND (reference sequence). Trimming took 7 bases from V and 5 from J, leaving 17 bases between them. CDR3 size: 14 residues.

This clone was seen a handful of times. The chain's CDR3 is CASSPDRASSYNSPLHF. Here the CDR3 DNA reads TGCGCCAGCAGCCCGGACAGGGCCAGCTCCTATAATTCACCCCTCCACTTT. The chain has TRBV5-1 and TRBJ1-6, with 8 bases matching TRBD1. This CDR3 comprises 17 residues. Looked up from germline, CDR1 is SGHRS and CDR2 is YFSETQ. The J segment lost 0 bases and the V segment lost 4 bases, leaving 6 bases of the junction unmatched. The variable domain in full, completed from reference TRBV5-1 and TRBJ1-6, reads KAGVTQTPRYLIKTRGQQVTLSCSPISGHRSVSWYQQTPGQGLQFLFEYFSETQRNKGNFPGRFSGRQFSNSRSEMNVSTLELGDSALYLCASSPDRASSYNSPLHFGNGTRLTVT.

The genes are TRBV10-3 and TRBJ2-5; 7 bases fit TRBD1. The CDR3 contains 13 residues. J lost 2 bases, V lost 4 bases, and 1 base had no gene match. Germline values: CDR1 ENHRY, CDR2 SYGVKD. In DNA, the CDR3 is TGTGCCATCAGTGGCAGGGGGCAAGAGACCCAGTACTTC. This sequence encodes CAISGRGQETQYF.

In its sample, this clone was seen once. The rearrangement uses TRBV11-2 and TRBJ1-1; TRBD1 matches at 10 bases. The CDR3 sequence is 17 residues long. Germline CDR1 is SGHAT and CDR2 is FQNNGV. V was pared by 5 bases and J by 5 bases, with 14 bases of the junction left unmatched. In nucleotides, the CDR3 is TGTGCCAGCAGCACCGGGACAGGGGCCCGAAGAGGGACTGAAGCTTTCTTT. The encoded protein is CASSTGTGARRGTEAFF.

This sequence joins TRBV23-1 and TRBJ2-7; no definite D call. TRBV23-1 falls under the ORF class, with uncertain function. There are 12 residues in the CDR3. V gave up 4 bases and J gave up 5 bases, with 9 bases separating them. The CDR3 DNA follows: TGCGCCAGCAGTCCCCTAACTGACGAGCAGTACTTC. Its protein is CASSPLTDEQYF.

The chain couples TRBV4-2 to TRBJ2-6; TRBD1 is a possible D gene (6 bases). The V end lost 1 base, the J end lost 0 bases, and 10 bases lay between the germline ends. The length of the CDR3 is 17 residues. Germline CDR1 is LGHNA and CDR2 is YNFKEQ. The CDR3 sequence is CASSQVVRGSGANVLTF. In nucleotides, the CDR3 is TGTGCCAGCAGCCAAGTCGTCAGGGGCTCTGGGGCCAACGTCCTGACTTTC.

The rearrangement joins TRBV12-3 or TRBV12-4 to TRBJ1-1; weak D call: TRBD1 (5 bases). The CDR3 extends over 12 amino acids. V shed 6 bases and J shed 1 base, with 6 bases lying between them. As DNA, the CDR3 is TGTGCCAGCAGGGGGCAGAACACTGAAGCTTTCTTT. Translated, it gives CASRGQNTEAFF.

The chain couples TRBV30 to TRBJ1-2, with 7 bases that match TRBD1. V shed 4 bases and J 6 bases; nucleotides not matched to a gene: 5. Germline V CDR1 and CDR2: GTSNPN, SVGIG (reference sequence). The CDR3 sequence is 12 residues long. This CDR3 is CAWNRQGDGYTF. The CDR3 DNA is TGTGCCTGGAACAGACAGGGAGATGGCTACACCTTC.

A single count supports this clone. The chain's CDR3 is CASSKRDNNQPQHF. CDR3 bases: TGTGCCAGTAGTAAACGGGACAACAATCAGCCCCAGCATTTT. The V and J genes are TRBV19 and TRBJ1-5; maybe TRBD1 (6 bases). CDR1 is LNHDA and CDR2 is SQIVND in the germline V gene (reference sequence). The V end was cut by 4 bases, the J end by 3 bases, with 10 bases between. CDR3 length: 14 residues.

This rearrangement joins TRBV3-1 (or the pseudogene TRBV3-2) to TRBJ2-3; 10 bases fit TRBD2. The length of the CDR3 is 17 residues. In germline, CDR1 is LGHDT, CDR2 YNNKEL (reference sequence). The ends lost 1 base at V and 6 bases at J; junction bases unmatched: 10. CDR3 loop: CASSQGIAGGGFDTQYF. The CDR3 DNA reads TGTGCCAGCAGCCAAGGTATAGCGGGGGGCGGATTTGATACGCAGTATTTT.

This chain connects TRBV3-1 (or the pseudogene TRBV3-2) to TRBJ2-3, with a weak D call TRBD1 (6 bases). This CDR3 contains 15 residues. Germline CDR1 and CDR2: LGHDT and YNNKEL (reference sequence). The V end lost 1 base, the J end lost 5 bases, and 13 bases lay between the germline ends. The CDR3 DNA sequence: TGTGCCAGCAGCCAAGTGGGGGCGCCAGGAGATACGCAGTATTTT. Its translation: CASSQVGAPGDTQYF.

This chain joins TRBV27 and TRBJ1-4; TRBD1 matches 10 bases. This CDR3 is built from 14 residues. In germline, CDR1 is MNHEY, CDR2 SMNVEV (reference sequence). V lost 5 bases, J lost 8 bases, and 5 bases stayed unmatched. CDR3 bases: TGTGCCAGCAGTCCGGGACAGGGGCTGGAAAAACTGTTTTTT. Translation gives CASSPGQGLEKLFF.

The V and J genes are TRBV5-1 and TRBJ1-1, with D hard to call. Germline V gene sequence: CDR1 SGHRS, CDR2 YFSETQ. The CDR3 sequence is 14 residues long. The germline V and J ends were trimmed by 1 base and 3 bases, with 10 bases remaining between them. Here the CDR3 reads CASSLFESHTEAFF. The CDR3 DNA is TGCGCCAGCAGCTTGTTTGAGTCCCACACTGAAGCTTTCTTT. Full variable domain (missing parts from reference TRBV5-1 and TRBJ1-1): KAGVTQTPRYLIKTRGQQVTLSCSPISGHRSVSWYQQTPGQGLQFLFEYFSETQRNKGNFPGRFSGRQFSNSRSEMNVSTLELGDSALYLCASSLFESHTEAFFGQGTRLTVV.

V usage is TRBV5-1 and J usage is TRBJ2-1; TRBD1 is a possible D gene (5 bases). Looked up from germline, CDR1 is SGHRS and CDR2 is YFSETQ. This CDR3 contains 13 residues. Between the trimmed V and J ends, which lost 0 bases and 7 bases, there was a span of 8 bases. CDR3 bases: TGCGCCAGCAGCTTGGTGGCAGGGAATGAGCAGTTCTTC. As protein: CASSLVAGNEQFF.

V and J are TRBV3-1 (or the pseudogene TRBV3-2) and TRBJ1-6; D not certain. The V gene's germline CDR1 is LGHDT and CDR2 YNNKEL (reference sequence). Trimming pared 2 bases from V and 5 bases from J, leaving 7 bases between. The CDR3 has 14 residues. For the CDR3, the DNA is TGTGCCAGCAGCCAAAACCAGAATAATTCACCCCTCCACTTT. Its translation is CASSQNQNNSPLHF.

J is TRBJ2-3 and V is TRBV9, with TRBD2 matching over 7 bases. The CDR3 length is 15 residues. The V gene's germline CDR1 is SGDLS and CDR2 YYNGEE. Trimming removed 0 bases from V and 7 bases from J; junction bases left unmatched: 8. The chain's CDR3 is CASSVAPGGINTQYF. DNA of the CDR3: TGTGCCAGCAGCGTAGCTCCGGGGGGAATCAATACGCAGTATTTT.

This clone was observed at least ten times. The chain employs TRBV5-1 and TRBJ1-2; 7 bases agree with TRBD1. The CDR3 length is 15 residues. Per germline, CDR1 SGHRS and CDR2 YFSETQ. Losses at the gene ends were 2 bases for V and 6 bases for J; bases not matched to a gene: 10. In DNA form, the CDR3 reads TGCGCCAGCAGCTTAGGGGACAGTGCTTTTGATGGCTACACCTTC. It specifies CASSLGDSAFDGYTF.

This clone was recorded a few times. This chain joins TRBV7-2 and TRBJ2-5, with D maybe TRBD2 (6 bases). Germline CDR1 SGHTA, CDR2 FQGNSA. V shed 0 bases and J shed 5 bases, with 10 bases lying between them. The CDR3 contains 14 residues. This chain's CDR3 is CASSLAAGRETQYF. CDR3 in DNA: TGTGCCAGCAGCTTAGCCGCGGGAAGGGAGACCCAGTACTTC.

The chain links TRBV5-4 to TRBJ1-2, with unresolved D. The CDR3 consists of 16 residues. Per the germline V gene, CDR1 is SGHNT and CDR2 is YYREEE (reference sequence). Trimming pared 0 bases from V and 2 bases from J, leaving 14 bases between. CDR3: CASSLDGSTTNYGYTF. The DNA of the CDR3 is TGTGCCAGCAGCTTGGACGGGTCCACCACGAACTATGGCTACACCTTC.

The V gene is TRBV3-1 (or the pseudogene TRBV3-2), the J gene TRBJ1-1, with unresolved D. CDR3 length: 14 residues. Germline CDR1 is LGHDT and CDR2 is YNNKEL (reference sequence). Between the trimmed V and J ends, which lost 3 bases and 2 bases, there was a span of 10 bases. This CDR3 reads CASSHRHPNTEAFF. CDR3 sequence (DNA): TGTGCCAGCAGCCACCGACATCCTAACACTGAAGCTTTCTTT.

The gene calls are TRBV6-1 and TRBJ1-6; the match to TRBD1 covers 8 bases. Germline V gene sequence: CDR1 MNHNS, CDR2 SASEGT. The CDR3 is 15 residues long. The trim removed 1 base at V and 6 bases at J, leaving 2 bases unmatched. The CDR3 region has the DNA TGTGCCAGCAGTGAAGGGGGGACAGGTAATTCACCCCTCCACTTT. Its protein is CASSEGGTGNSPLHF.

The gene calls are TRBV5-8 and TRBJ2-5, with a weak D call TRBD2 (5 bases). The germline V gene encodes CDR1 SGHTS and CDR2 YDEGEE. The CDR3 has 13 residues. V lost 4 bases and J lost 6, with 13 bases in between. CDR3 in amino acids: CASSAPGLKTQYF. Here the CDR3 DNA reads TGTGCCAGCAGCGCCCCGGGGTTGAAGACCCAGTACTTC.